A single sample gave rise to the 27 T cell receptor beta chains below, sequenced in a study of circulating CD8 cells and anti-PD-1 response in melanoma. Each library started from roughly 15 ng of total RNA using the QIAseq Immune Repertoire TCR panel. MiXCR, run by TCRdb on the reads, gives a single entry per CDR3 protein. The table lists some 1,400 distinct CDR3 sequences, 7.5% to 10% of them singletons, with about 4.9% in the top ten. Live CD3+CD8+TCRalphabeta+ cells were sorted into four subsets by PD-1 and/or TIGIT. This sample comprised CD8+ T cells from PBMCs, obtained at baseline or after one month of anti-PD-1 therapy (not recorded which). The receptors stem from a human donor with melanoma.

This sequence joins TRBV7-2 and TRBJ1-5; D perhaps matches TRBD1 (5 bases). This CDR3 comprises 16 residues. Looked up from germline, CDR1 is SGHTA and CDR2 is FQGNSA. Deletions cut 5 bases from V and 1 base from J, with 15 bases between. CDR3 amino acids: CASSHAGGASNQPQHF. The CDR3 nucleotides are TGTGCCAGCAGCCACGCCGGGGGAGCGAGCAATCAGCCCCAGCATTTT.

By sample fraction, this clonotype is large (0.1 to 1%). The gene calls are TRBV19 and TRBJ2-1; D tentatively reads TRBD1 or TRBD2 (5 bases each). CDR3 size: 14 residues. V was shortened by 3 bases and J by 5 bases, with 11 bases between the two germline ends. CDR1 and CDR2 (germline): LNHDA, SQIVND (reference sequence). The CDR3 nucleotides are TGTGCCAGTAGTATTATGCTGGGGGACAATGAGCAGTTCTTC. Residues: CASSIMLGDNEQFF.

The V call is TRBV4-3, the J call TRBJ2-1; a possible D gene is TRBD2 (5 bases). The CDR3 is 15 residues long. Germline CDR1 and CDR2: LGHNA and YSLEER. V was pared by 0 bases and J by 5 bases, with 11 bases between. The CDR3 loop is CASSQETGFNNEQFF. In DNA, the CDR3 is TGCGCCAGCAGCCAAGAAACGGGGTTCAACAATGAGCAGTTCTTC.

Sample share makes this clonotype large. The gene calls are TRBV14 and TRBJ1-2, with D perhaps TRBD1 (6 bases). Germline CDR1 reads SGHDN; CDR2 reads FVKESK. The CDR3 extends over 14 amino acids. The ends were cut back, 5 bases at V and 4 bases at J, with 14 bases in the middle. CDR3 residues: CASSLADSIYGYTF. The CDR3 DNA reads TGTGCCAGCAGCTTGGCGGACAGCATCTATGGCTACACCTTC.

This clonotype was counted a few times. The chain is built from TRBV19 and TRBJ1-4; D not resolved. V lost 5 bases to trimming and J lost 7 bases, with 11 bases between them. The CDR3 sequence is 13 residues long. Germline V CDR1 and CDR2: LNHDA, SQIVND (reference sequence). CDR3 nucleotide sequence: TGTGCCAGTAGTCCCCGGAACATTGAAAAACTGTTTTTT. Residues: CASSPRNIEKLFF.

This clonotype rates as medium-sized (0.01 to 0.1%). The rearrangement links TRBV7-9 to TRBJ2-7; D is ambiguous. Germline lookup yields CDR1 SEHNR and CDR2 FQNEAQ (reference sequence). Trimming removed 5 bases at V and 9 bases at J, with 14 bases between. The CDR3 consists of 12 residues. In DNA, the CDR3 is TGTGCCAGCAGCCCCCCCGACCCCGGGCAGTACTTC. It translates to CASSPPDPGQYF.

As to this clonotype: The conserved final phenylalanine or tryptophan is absent from the CDR3, which likely points to a read error. This chain uses TRBV10-3 with TRBJ2-1, with 10 bases identical to TRBD1. The CDR3 consists of 15 residues. The germline CDR1 and CDR2 sequences are ENHRY and SYGVKD. Unmatched junction bases numbered 10, after V lost 6 bases and J lost 8 bases. The CDR3 is CAISPGTGEKDEQFS. The CDR3 DNA reads as TGTGCCATCAGCCCCGGGACAGGGGAGAAGGATGAGCAGTTCTCC.

By share, this clonotype ranks as medium-sized. The rearrangement links TRBV27 to TRBJ1-3, with TRBD1 identical over 8 bases. The V and J ends lost 0 bases and 6 bases, in that order; junction bases with no gene match: 10. Germline assignment: CDR1 MNHEY and CDR2 SMNVEV (reference sequence). This CDR3 has 17 amino acids. CDR3 DNA sequence: TGTGCCAGCAGTTTATCATATCCCGGGACAGGAGAAAACACCATATATTTT. It translates to CASSLSYPGTGENTIYF.

This clonotype was seen more than once but under ten times. The chain carries TRBV29-1 and TRBJ2-2; D remains unclear. The CDR3 loop spans 11 amino acids. Germline CDR1 and CDR2: SQVTM and ANQGSEA. V gave up 3 bases and J gave up 8 bases, with 7 bases separating them. For the CDR3, the DNA is TGCAGCGTTGAGTTTAGGGGGGAGCTGTTTTTT. Translated: CSVEFRGELFF.

Within the sample, this clonotype is medium-sized. The chain links TRBV12-3 or TRBV12-4 to TRBJ1-1; TRBD1 agrees at 8 bases. This CDR3 has 14 amino acids. Unmatched junction bases numbered 6, after V lost 5 bases and J lost 4 bases. As DNA, the CDR3 is TGTGCCAGCAGTCAGGGGGCGGGTGGCACTGAAGCTTTCTTT. Its protein is CASSQGAGGTEAFF.

This clonotype turned up a few times. The rearrangement uses TRBV13 and TRBJ2-3, with D uncertain. The germline V gene encodes CDR1 PRHDT and CDR2 FYEKMQ (reference sequence). The CDR3 has 12 amino acids. V shed 0 bases and J shed 4 bases, with 2 bases lying between them. The CDR3 region is CASSLGSDTQYF. CDR3 DNA: TGTGCCAGCAGCTTAGGTTCAGATACGCAGTATTTT.

This clonotype is medium-sized within its sample. The CDR3 region is CASSLGATTEAFF. The CDR3 region has the DNA TGTGCCAGCAGTTTAGGGGCAACGACTGAAGCTTTCTTT. This sequence joins TRBV27 and TRBJ1-1; a possible D gene is TRBD1 (5 bases). In germline, CDR1 is MNHEY, CDR2 SMNVEV (reference sequence). The CDR3 sequence is 13 residues long. V was clipped by 2 bases and J by 5 bases, with 9 bases between them.

This clonotype counts as large. The CDR3 spells CASSIEAGLITEAFF. DNA for the CDR3: TGTGCCAGTAGTATAGAGGCGGGTTTGATCACTGAAGCTTTCTTT. The gene calls are TRBV19 and TRBJ1-1, with D hard to call. Germline CDR1 LNHDA, CDR2 SQIVND (reference sequence). This CDR3 has 15 amino acids. The ends were cut back, 0 bases at V and 4 bases at J, with 12 bases in the middle.

About this clonotype itself: This may stem from a read error, because a much larger clone lies one nucleotide away. The chain links TRBV7-3 to TRBJ2-5; 9 positions match TRBD1. CDR1 and CDR2 (germline): SGHTA, FQGTGA. Unmatched junction bases numbered 9, after V lost 3 bases and J lost 4 bases. This CDR3 is 16 amino acids long. DNA of the CDR3: TGTGCCAGCAGCTTGGGACAGGGAGAAGACCGAGAGACCCAGTACTTC. Translating it yields CASSLGQGEDRETQYF.

This clonotype was observed a few times. This sequence joins TRBV19 and TRBJ2-1; 10 positions agree with TRBD2. This CDR3 region has 14 residues. CDR1 is LNHDA and CDR2 is SQIVND in the germline V gene (reference sequence). The V segment lost 8 bases and the J segment 4 bases; nucleotides outside the gene matches: 5. The chain's CDR3 is CASASGGSYNEQFF. The CDR3, as DNA: TGTGCCAGTGCTAGCGGGGGTTCTTACAATGAGCAGTTCTTC.

By frequency in the sample, this clonotype is medium-sized. This chain links TRBV19 with TRBJ2-6; D might be TRBD1 (5 bases). Trimming removed 5 bases at V and 0 bases at J, with 11 bases between. CDR3 length: 16 residues. Germline loops: CDR1 LNHDA, CDR2 SQIVND (reference sequence). CDR3 sequence (DNA): TGTGCCAGTAGTTCTCAGGGATCCTCTGGGGCCAACGTCCTGACTTTC. Its translation is CASSSQGSSGANVLTF.

By sample fraction, this clonotype is medium-sized (0.01 to 0.1%). The chain combines TRBV7-6 with TRBJ2-3, with D perhaps TRBD2 (6 bases). The CDR3 contains 16 residues. CDR1 and CDR2 (germline): SGHVS, FNYEAQ. V was trimmed by 0 bases and J by 1 base, leaving 11 bases between them. The CDR3 is CASSLAASGGTDTQYF. CDR3 nucleotides: TGTGCCAGCAGCTTAGCAGCGTCGGGGGGCACAGATACGCAGTATTTT.

By share, this clonotype ranks as medium-sized. V gene TRBV19 combines with J gene TRBJ1-2; D remains unclear. Looked up from germline, CDR1 is LNHDA and CDR2 is SQIVND (reference sequence). CDR3 length: 13 amino acids. Between the trimmed V and J ends, which lost 6 bases and 5 bases, there was a span of 13 bases. CDR3 in amino acids: CASSHLVEYGYTF. DNA for the CDR3: TGTGCCAGTAGCCACCTCGTTGAGTATGGCTACACCTTC.

This clonotype is labeled medium-sized. The V and J genes are TRBV27 and TRBJ2-3, with 9 bases lining up with TRBD2. The germline V gene encodes CDR1 MNHEY and CDR2 SMNVEV (reference sequence). The J segment lost 2 bases and the V segment lost 4 bases, leaving 10 bases of the junction unmatched. This CDR3 has 17 amino acids. The CDR3 coding sequence is TGTGCCAGCAGTTGGGATGGAGCGGGGGGCAACACAGATACGCAGTATTTT. This encodes CASSWDGAGGNTDTQYF.

This clonotype was observed a few times. The chain combines TRBV27 with TRBJ2-7, with 12 bases matching TRBD1. This CDR3 comprises 14 residues. The germline CDR1 and CDR2 sequences are MNHEY and SMNVEV (reference sequence). J lost 6 bases, V lost 4 bases, and 4 bases had no gene match. The DNA of the CDR3 is TGTGCCAGCAGTTCCGGGACAGGGGGCTGCGAGCAGTACTTC. Residues: CASSSGTGGCEQYF.

This clonotype has more than one count but fewer than ten. The chain has TRBV30 and TRBJ1-6; D ambiguous. Germline lookup yields CDR1 GTSNPN and CDR2 SVGIG (reference sequence). The V end was cut by 1 base, the J end by 9 bases, with 4 bases between. The CDR3 has 11 residues. CDR3 DNA sequence: TGTGCCTGGAGTGGGGGTTCACCCCTCCACTTT. It is translated as CAWSGGSPLHF.

This clonotype is classed as large (0.1 to 1%). The V gene is TRBV29-1, the J gene TRBJ2-2, with D unclear. This CDR3 contains 12 residues. Germline lookup yields CDR1 SQVTM and CDR2 ANQGSEA. Trimming removed 3 bases from V and 2 bases from J, with 4 bases in between. DNA for the CDR3: TGCAGCGTTGAGAGTAACACCGGGGAGCTGTTTTTT. Translation gives CSVESNTGELFF.

The rearrangement joins TRBV5-6 to TRBJ1-2; D is ambiguous. Per germline, CDR1 SGHDT and CDR2 YYEEEE. The CDR3 has 13 residues. The V gene lost 4 bases and the J gene lost 6 bases, with 13 bases spanning the gap. The CDR3 spells CASSAGIIDGYTF. The CDR3 DNA is TGTGCCAGCAGCGCGGGGATTATAGATGGCTACACCTTC.

The V gene is TRBV20-1, the J gene TRBJ1-3; unclear D gene. The germline V gene has CDR1 DFQATT and CDR2 SNEGSKA (reference sequence). This CDR3 is built from 15 residues. Trimming stripped 0 bases from V and 0 bases from J, with 9 bases between. The chain's CDR3 is CSARDLTDSGNTIYF. The CDR3 coding sequence is TGCAGTGCTAGAGATCTAACAGACTCTGGAAACACCATATATTTT.

Judged by abundance, this clonotype is medium-sized. J is TRBJ1-5 and V is TRBV19, with D uncertain. Per germline, CDR1 LNHDA and CDR2 SQIVND (reference sequence). With 4 bases removed from V and 4 bases from J, the gap between germline ends came to 8 bases. The CDR3 contains 13 residues. CDR3 protein: CASSTGGNQPQHF. DNA for the CDR3: TGTGCCAGTAGTACAGGTGGAAATCAGCCCCAGCATTTT. Together with reference TRBV19 and TRBJ1-5, the CDR3 gives the full variable domain: DGGITQSPKYLFRKEGQNVTLSCEQNLNHDAMYWYRQDPGQGLRLIYYSQIVNDFQKGDIAEGYSVSREKKESFPLTVTSAQKNPTAFYLCASSTGGNQPQHFGDGTRLSIL.

In this sample, this clonotype is large. The V and J genes are TRBV4-3 and TRBJ2-7, with 9 bases fitting TRBD2. With V trimmed by 0 bases and J by 4 bases, 4 bases remained unmatched. Germline V gene data show CDR1 as LGHNA and CDR2 as YSLEER. The length of the CDR3 is 15 residues. CDR3 in DNA: TGCGCCAGCAGCCAAGAGGGCGGGGGGGTGTACGAGCAGTACTTC. It is translated as CASSQEGGGVYEQYF.

This clonotype was seen once. This may arise from a read error, as a much more abundant clone is one base away. The rearrangement joins TRBV4-2 to TRBJ2-1; D possibly matches TRBD1 or TRBD2 (5 bases each). Germline V gives CDR1 LGHNA, CDR2 YNFKEQ. V was trimmed by 1 base and J by 12 bases, leaving 13 bases between them. CDR3 length: 13 amino acids. The CDR3 DNA reads TGTGCCAGCAGCCAAGTTAACGCCGGGACGCAGTTCTTC. Translating gives CASSQVNAGTQFF.